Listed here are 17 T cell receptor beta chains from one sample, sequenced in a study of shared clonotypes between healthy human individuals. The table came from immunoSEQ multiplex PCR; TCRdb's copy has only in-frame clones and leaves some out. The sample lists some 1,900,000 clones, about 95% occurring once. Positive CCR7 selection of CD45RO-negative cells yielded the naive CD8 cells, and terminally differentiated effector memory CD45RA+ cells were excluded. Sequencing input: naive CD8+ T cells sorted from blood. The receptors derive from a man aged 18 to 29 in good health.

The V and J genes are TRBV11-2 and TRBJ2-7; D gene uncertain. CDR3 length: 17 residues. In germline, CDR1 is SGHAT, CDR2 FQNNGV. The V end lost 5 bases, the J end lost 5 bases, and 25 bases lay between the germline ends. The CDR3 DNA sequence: TGTGCCAGCAGCCCGCCCCCAGTGATCGTGGAGTGGAACGAGCAGTACTTC. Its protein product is CASSPPPVIVEWNEQYF.

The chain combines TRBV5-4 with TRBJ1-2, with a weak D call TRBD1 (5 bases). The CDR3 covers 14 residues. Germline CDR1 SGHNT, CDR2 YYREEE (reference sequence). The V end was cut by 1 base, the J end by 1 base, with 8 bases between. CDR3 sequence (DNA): TGTGCCAGCAGCTTGAGGGGTGATAACTATGGCTACACCTTC. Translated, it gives CASSLRGDNYGYTF.

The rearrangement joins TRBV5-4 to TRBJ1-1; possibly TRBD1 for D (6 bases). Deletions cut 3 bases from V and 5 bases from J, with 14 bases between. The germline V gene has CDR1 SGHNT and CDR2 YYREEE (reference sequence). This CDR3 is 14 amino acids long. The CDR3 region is CASSSLTGITEAFF. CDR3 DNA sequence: TGTGCCAGCAGCTCCTTGACAGGAATAACTGAAGCTTTCTTT.

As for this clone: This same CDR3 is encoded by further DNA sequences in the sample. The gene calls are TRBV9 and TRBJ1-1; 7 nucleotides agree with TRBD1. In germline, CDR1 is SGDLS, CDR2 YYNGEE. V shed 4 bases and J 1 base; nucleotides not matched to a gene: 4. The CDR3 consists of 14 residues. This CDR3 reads CASSPWTGNTEAFF. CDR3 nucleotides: TGTGCCAGCAGCCCCTGGACAGGGAACACTGAAGCTTTCTTT.

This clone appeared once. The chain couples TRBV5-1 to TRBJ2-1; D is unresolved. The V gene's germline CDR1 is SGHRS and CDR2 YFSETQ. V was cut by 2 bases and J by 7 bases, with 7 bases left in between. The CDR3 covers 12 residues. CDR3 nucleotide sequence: TGCGCCAGCAGCTTTCTGACGAATGAGCAGTTCTTC. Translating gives CASSFLTNEQFF.

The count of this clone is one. CDR3 sequence (DNA): TGTGCCAGCATCCAGCCACCCGGCTACGAGCAGTACTTC. Translating gives CASIQPPGYEQYF. The V call is TRBV6-1, the J call TRBJ2-7; D is unclear. Germline V gives CDR1 MNHNS, CDR2 SASEGT. V lost 7 bases, J lost 3 bases, and 13 bases lay in between. CDR3 length: 13 residues.

The CDR3 DNA follows: TGTGCCAGCAGTTTATCGGTGGGGGCGGTCGACTATGGCTACACCTTC. Translating it yields CASSLSVGAVDYGYTF. This chain uses TRBV27 with TRBJ1-2, with a tentative D call TRBD1 (6 bases). The CDR3 covers 16 residues. Per the germline V gene, CDR1 is MNHEY and CDR2 is SMNVEV (reference sequence). V was cut by 0 bases and J by 3 bases, with 14 bases left in between.

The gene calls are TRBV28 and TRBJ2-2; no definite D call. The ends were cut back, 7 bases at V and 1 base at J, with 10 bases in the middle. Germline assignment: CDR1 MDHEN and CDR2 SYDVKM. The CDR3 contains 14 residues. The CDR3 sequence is CASTRHGNTGELFF. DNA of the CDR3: TGTGCCAGCACCAGACATGGGAACACCGGGGAGCTGTTTTTT. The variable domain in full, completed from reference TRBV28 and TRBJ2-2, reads DVKVTQSSRYLVKRTGEKVFLECVQDMDHENMFWYRQDPGLGLRLIYFSYDVKMKEKGDIPEGYSVSREKKERFSLILESASTNQTSMYLCASTRHGNTGELFFGEGSRLTVL.

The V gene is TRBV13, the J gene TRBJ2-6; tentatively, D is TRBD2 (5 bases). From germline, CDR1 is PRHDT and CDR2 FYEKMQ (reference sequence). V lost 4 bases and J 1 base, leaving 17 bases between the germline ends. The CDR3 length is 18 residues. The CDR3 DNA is TGTGCCAGCAGCTCACCAACCAGGTCGGGGTCTGGGGCCAACGTCCTGACTTTC. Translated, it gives CASSSPTRSGSGANVLTF. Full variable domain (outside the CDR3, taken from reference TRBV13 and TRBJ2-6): AAGVIQSPRHLIKEKRETATLKCYPIPRHDTVYWYQQGPGQDPQFLISFYEKMQSDKGSIPDRFSAQQFSDYHSELNMSSLELGDSALYFCASSSPTRSGSGANVLTFGAGSRLTVL.

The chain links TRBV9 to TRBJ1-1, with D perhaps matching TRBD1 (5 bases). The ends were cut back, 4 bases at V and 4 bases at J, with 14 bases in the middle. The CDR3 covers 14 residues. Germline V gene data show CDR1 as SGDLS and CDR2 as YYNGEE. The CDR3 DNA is TGTGCCAGCAGCAACGCAGGTAGGGGCACTGAAGCTTTCTTT. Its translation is CASSNAGRGTEAFF.

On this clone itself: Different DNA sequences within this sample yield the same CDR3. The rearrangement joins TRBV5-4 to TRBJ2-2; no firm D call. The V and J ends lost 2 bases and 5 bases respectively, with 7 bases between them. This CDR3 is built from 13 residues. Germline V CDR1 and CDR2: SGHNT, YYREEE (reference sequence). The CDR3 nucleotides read TGTGCCAGCAGCTTAGGGATTACCGGGGAGCTGTTTTTT. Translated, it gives CASSLGITGELFF.

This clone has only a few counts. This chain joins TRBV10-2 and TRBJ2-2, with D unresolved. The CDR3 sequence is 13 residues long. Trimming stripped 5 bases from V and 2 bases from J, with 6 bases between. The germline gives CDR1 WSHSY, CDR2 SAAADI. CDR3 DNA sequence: TGCGCCAGCAGTATCCAAAACACCGGGGAGCTGTTTTTT. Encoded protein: CASSIQNTGELFF.

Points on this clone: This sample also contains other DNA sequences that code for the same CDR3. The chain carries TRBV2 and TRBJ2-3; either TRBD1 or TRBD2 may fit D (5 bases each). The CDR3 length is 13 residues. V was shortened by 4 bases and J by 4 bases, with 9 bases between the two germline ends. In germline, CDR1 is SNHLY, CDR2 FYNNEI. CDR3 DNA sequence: TGTGCCAGCAGTGTTGGGGGTGCAGATACGCAGTATTTT. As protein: CASSVGGADTQYF.

CDR3 in amino acids: CASSLIAASYEQYF. The CDR3 DNA sequence: TGTGCCAGCAGTTTGATCGCGGCCTCCTACGAGCAGTACTTC. V and J are TRBV28 and TRBJ2-5; D is ambiguous. TRBJ2-7 matches the DNA end more closely, so the J call is doubtful. Looked up from germline, CDR1 is MDHEN and CDR2 is SYDVKM. The CDR3 is made up of 14 amino acids.

CDR3 bases: TGTGCTAGTGGTTTGTCCGCCAACGAGCAGTACTTC. As protein: CASGLSANEQYF. The chain carries TRBV12-5 and TRBJ2-7; D is unclear. The CDR3 is 12 residues long. The germline V and J ends were trimmed by 2 bases and 5 bases, with 7 bases remaining between them. Germline CDR1 reads LGHNT; CDR2 reads FRNRAP.

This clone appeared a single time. Here the CDR3 reads CASSIATGGNYEQYF. The CDR3 DNA reads TGTGCCAGTAGTATAGCGACAGGGGGAAACTACGAGCAGTACTTC. The chain is built from TRBV19 and TRBJ2-7; the match to TRBD1 covers 9 bases. From germline, CDR1 is LNHDA and CDR2 SQIVND (reference sequence). With 1 base clipped from V and 3 bases from J, the junction kept 4 bases outside the gene matches. The CDR3 has 15 residues.

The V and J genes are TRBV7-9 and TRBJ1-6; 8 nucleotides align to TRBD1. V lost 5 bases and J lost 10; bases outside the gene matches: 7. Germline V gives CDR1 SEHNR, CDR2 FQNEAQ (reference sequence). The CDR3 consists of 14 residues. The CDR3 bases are TGTGCCAGCAGCGATTGGACAGGGATCTCACCCCTCCACTTT. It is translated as CASSDWTGISPLHF.